The sequence of this TCR beta chain was determined in a study of cytomegalovirus exposure and HLA in healthy donors. Study-wide results and caveats: Within the data, a cluster of highly shared sequence variants was likely a sequencing artifact. CMV serostatus was the sole immune exposure data available.

Losses at the gene ends were 6 bases for V and 4 bases for J; bases not matched to a gene: 8. CDR3 length equals 14 residues. CDR1 KGHSH and CDR2 LQKENI come from the germline V gene. Although they were nominally healthy when sampled, donors likely had unrecorded immune exposures. Use of 60 Vbeta and 13 Jbeta primers characterized the PCR. The assay was immunoSEQ multiplex PCR, and TCRdb's table has in-frame clones only and misses some. This sample has roughly 160,000 clones, with 60% to 80% found just once. A word on this clone: Its antigen is still unknown. The sample has other DNA sequences that encode this CDR3 too.

This rearrangement joins TRBV18 to TRBJ2-7; 8 bases agree with TRBD1. This clonotype was obtained from a man aged 45 to 65 in good health and CMV-seropositive. The specimen sequenced was PBMCs. CDR3 amino acids: CASSPRQGAYEQYV. Here the CDR3 DNA reads TGTGCCAGCTCCCCTAGGCAGGGGGCATACGAGCAGTACGTC.